The entry below gives a single T cell receptor beta chain sequence along with its context. At one boundary the junction diverges from the germline segment, which might be a read error. These data come from a study of blood T cells in healthy people across ages. In each sample, at least 6.5 million PBMCs were isolated. The CDR3 sequence is 14 residues long. A sample-barcoded 5' primer and a J-beta primer mix were used in a second PCR of roughly 7 to 11 cycles. Via MiXCR, TCRdb re-called the 5' RACE reads, giving one row per CDR3 protein. This table has hundreds of thousands of distinct CDR3 sequences, about 24% appearing once. These records were also assigned to another study, of T cells of mothers and their children. This second study notes: Related pairs of mothers and children showed slightly higher, non-significant overlap versus unrelated pairs.

The clonotype originates from a boy younger than 18 in good health. This chain joins TRBV12-3 or TRBV12-4 and TRBJ2-5; 9 bases align to TRBD2. What was sequenced was blood. CDR3 sequence: CASRGTSSPEAQYF. The CDR3 DNA reads as TGTGCCAGCAGAGGGACTAGCTCTCCAGAGGCCCAGTACTTC.